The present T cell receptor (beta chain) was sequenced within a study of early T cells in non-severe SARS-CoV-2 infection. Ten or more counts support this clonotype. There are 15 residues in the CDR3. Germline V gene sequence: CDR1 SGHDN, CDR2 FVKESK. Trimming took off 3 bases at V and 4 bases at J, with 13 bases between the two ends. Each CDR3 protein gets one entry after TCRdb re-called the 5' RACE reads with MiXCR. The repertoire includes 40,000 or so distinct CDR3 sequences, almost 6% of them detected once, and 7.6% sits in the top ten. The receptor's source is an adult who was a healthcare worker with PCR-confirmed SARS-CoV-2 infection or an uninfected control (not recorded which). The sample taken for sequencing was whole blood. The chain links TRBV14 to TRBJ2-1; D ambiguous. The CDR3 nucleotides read TGTGCCAGCAGCCACCCCCAAGGGTTTTACAATGAGCAGTTCTTC. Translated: CASSHPQGFYNEQFF.